Listed below are T cell receptor beta chains from one sample, sequenced in a study of CD8 T cells in ankylosing spondylitis. TCRdb called the 5' RACE reads again in MiXCR, with one record for every CDR3 protein. In the table there are around 88,000 distinct CDR3 sequences, 8.8% of which are singletons. The sequenced sample was blood, either unsorted or a sorted T cell fraction (not recorded which). These receptors were collected from a male donor with ankylosing spondylitis or in good health (not recorded which). The CDR3 runs from the conserved cysteine through the conserved F or W. Each record gives: clone size, D gene, J gene, V gene, CDR3 protein, CDR3 DNA. The D gene is left open where the match is weak. For some rows the clone size is stated as once, few or many, or as a class when expanded; others skip it.

>many|.|TRBJ2-7|TRBV7-2
CASSFSTGLPYEQYF
TGTGCCAGCAGCTTTTCAACAGGTCTTCCCTACGAGCAGTACTTC
>many|.|TRBJ1-6|TRBV29-1
CSARSGYNSPLHF
TGCAGCGCCCGCTCAGGGTATAATTCACCCCTCCACTTT
>.|.|TRBJ1-5|TRBV3-1
CASSQFESRPQHF
TGTGCCAGCAGCCAATTCGAGTCCAGGCCCCAGCATTTT
>many|.|TRBJ2-5|TRBV3-1
CASSQAGTLQETQYF
TGTGCCAGCAGCCAAGCAGGGACACTTCAAGAGACCCAGTACTTC
>many|.|TRBJ1-2|TRBV5-1
CASSLVQSSHVGYTF
TGCGCCAGCAGCTTGGTACAGTCCTCGCATGTCGGCTACACCTTC
>many|TRBD2|TRBJ2-1|TRBV20-1
CSAGTSGIFRNEQFF
TGCAGTGCTGGGACTAGCGGGATATTCAGAAATGAGCAGTTCTTC
>many|TRBD1|TRBJ1-1|TRBV29-1
CSVMQGGNTEAFF
TGCAGCGTAATGCAGGGGGGGAACACTGAAGCTTTCTTT
>many|TRBD1|TRBJ2-5|TRBV24-1
CATSATGLAETQYF
TGTGCCACCAGTGCGACAGGGCTTGCGGAGACCCAGTACTTC
>few|.|TRBJ2-7|TRBV28
CASSLSSYRAYEQYF
TGTGCCAGCAGTTTATCCAGTTATCGGGCCTACGAGCAGTACTTC
>many|.|TRBJ2-5|TRBV20-1
CSARWTLETQYF
TGCAGTGCTAGGTGGACATTGGAGACCCAGTACTTC
>.|.|TRBJ1-5|TRBV7-8
CASSFVAGTLNQPQHF
TGTGCCAGCAGCTTCGTGGCCGGGACACTCAATCAGCCCCAGCATTTT
>.|TRBD1|TRBJ2-7|TRBV18
CASSPSGQGSEQYF
TGTGCCAGCTCACCATCGGGACAGGGATCCGAGCAGTACTTC
>many|TRBD1|TRBJ1-1|TRBV7-9
CASSLGGQGEAFF
TGTGCCAGCAGCTTAGGCGGACAGGGTGAAGCTTTCTTT
>many|TRBD1|TRBJ1-2|TRBV15
CATSRTGSFYGYTF
TGTGCCACCAGCAGGACAGGGTCTTTCTATGGCTACACCTTC
>many|.|TRBJ1-3|TRBV20-1
CSARDLGAVSGNTIYF
TGCAGTGCTAGAGATCTAGGGGCCGTATCTGGAAACACCATATATTTT